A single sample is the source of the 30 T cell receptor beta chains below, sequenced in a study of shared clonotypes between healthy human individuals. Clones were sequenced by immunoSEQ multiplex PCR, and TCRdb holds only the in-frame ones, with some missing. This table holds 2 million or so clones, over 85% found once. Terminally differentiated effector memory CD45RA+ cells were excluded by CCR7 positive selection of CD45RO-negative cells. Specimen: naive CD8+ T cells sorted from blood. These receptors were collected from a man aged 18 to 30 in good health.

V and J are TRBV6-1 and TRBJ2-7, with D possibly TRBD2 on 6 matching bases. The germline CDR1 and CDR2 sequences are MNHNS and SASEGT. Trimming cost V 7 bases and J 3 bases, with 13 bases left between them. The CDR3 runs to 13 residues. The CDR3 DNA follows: TGTGCCAGCAACCAACGGGGAGGCTACGAGCAGTACTTC. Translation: CASNQRGGYEQYF.

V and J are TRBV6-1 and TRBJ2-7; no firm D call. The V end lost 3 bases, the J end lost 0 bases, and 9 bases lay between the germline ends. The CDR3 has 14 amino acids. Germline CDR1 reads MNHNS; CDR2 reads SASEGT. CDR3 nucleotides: TGTGCCAGCAGTGACGGCGGCTACTCCTACGAGCAGTACTTC. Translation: CASSDGGYSYEQYF.

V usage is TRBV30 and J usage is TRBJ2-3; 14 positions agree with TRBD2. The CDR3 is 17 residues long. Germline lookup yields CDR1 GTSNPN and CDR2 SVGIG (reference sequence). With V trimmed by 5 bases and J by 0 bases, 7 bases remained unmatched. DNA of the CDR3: TGTGCCTGGCCCCGGACTAGCGGGAGGCCTAGCACAGATACGCAGTATTTT. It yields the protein CAWPRTSGRPSTDTQYF.

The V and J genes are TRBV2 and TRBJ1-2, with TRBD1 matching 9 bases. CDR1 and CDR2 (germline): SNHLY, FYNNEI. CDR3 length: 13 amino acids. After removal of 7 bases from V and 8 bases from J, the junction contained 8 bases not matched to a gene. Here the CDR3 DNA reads TGTGCCAGCAAGCCGGGGACAGGGAGAGGCTACACCTTC. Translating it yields CASKPGTGRGYTF.

The CDR3 protein is CASSLGDDTQYF. CDR3 in DNA: TGTGCCAGCAGTTTAGGGGATGATACGCAGTATTTT. The rearrangement joins TRBV6-5 to TRBJ2-3, with D perhaps matching TRBD1 (5 bases). Germline assignment: CDR1 MNHEY and CDR2 SVGAGI. The CDR3 has 12 amino acids. V lost 4 bases, J lost 6 bases, and 8 bases lay in between.

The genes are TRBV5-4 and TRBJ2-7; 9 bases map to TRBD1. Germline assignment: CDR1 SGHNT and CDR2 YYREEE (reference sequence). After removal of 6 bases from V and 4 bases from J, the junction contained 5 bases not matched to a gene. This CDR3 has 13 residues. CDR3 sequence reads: CASKTGGSYEQYF. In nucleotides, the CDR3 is TGTGCCAGCAAAACAGGGGGCTCTTACGAGCAGTACTTC.

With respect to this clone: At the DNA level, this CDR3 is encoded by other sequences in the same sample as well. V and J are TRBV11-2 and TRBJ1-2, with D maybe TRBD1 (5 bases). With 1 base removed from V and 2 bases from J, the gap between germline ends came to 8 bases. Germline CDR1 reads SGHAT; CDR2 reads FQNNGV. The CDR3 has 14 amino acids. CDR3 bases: TGTGCCAGCAGCTTAGGGGCAGGGAACTATGGCTACACCTTC. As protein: CASSLGAGNYGYTF.

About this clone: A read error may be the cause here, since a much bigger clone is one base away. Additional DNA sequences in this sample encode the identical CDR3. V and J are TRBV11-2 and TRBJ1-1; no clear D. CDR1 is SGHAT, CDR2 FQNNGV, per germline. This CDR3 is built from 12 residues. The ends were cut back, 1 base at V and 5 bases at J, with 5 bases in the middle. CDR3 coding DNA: TGTGCCAGCAGCTTAGGGGAAACTGAAGCTTTCTTT. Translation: CASSLGETEAFF.

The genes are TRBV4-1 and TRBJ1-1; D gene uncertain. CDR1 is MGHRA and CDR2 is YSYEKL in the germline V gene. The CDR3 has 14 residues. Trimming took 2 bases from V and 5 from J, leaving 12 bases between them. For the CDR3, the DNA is TGCGCCAGCAGCCAACGTTACCTAGATACTGAAGCTTTCTTT. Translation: CASSQRYLDTEAFF.

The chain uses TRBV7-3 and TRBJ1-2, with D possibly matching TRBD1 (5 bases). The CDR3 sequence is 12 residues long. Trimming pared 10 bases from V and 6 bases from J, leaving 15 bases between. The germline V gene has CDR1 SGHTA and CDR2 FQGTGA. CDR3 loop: CATRDPLHGYTF. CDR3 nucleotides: TGTGCCACCAGGGACCCGCTTCATGGCTACACCTTC.

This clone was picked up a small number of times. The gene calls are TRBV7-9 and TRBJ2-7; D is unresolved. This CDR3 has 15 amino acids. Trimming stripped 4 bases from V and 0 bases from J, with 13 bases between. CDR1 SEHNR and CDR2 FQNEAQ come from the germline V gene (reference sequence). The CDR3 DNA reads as TGTGCCAGCAGCTCTATCTGGACGGGCTCCTACGAGCAGTACTTC. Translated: CASSSIWTGSYEQYF.

The CDR3 nucleotides are TGCGCCAGCAGCCGCGACCCGAGCTCCTACAATGAGCAGTTCTTC. Its protein product is CASSRDPSSYNEQFF. J is TRBJ2-1 and V is TRBV4-1; D gene ambiguous. This CDR3 is 15 amino acids long. Trimming took off 4 bases at V and 0 bases at J, with 10 bases between the two ends. The germline CDR1 and CDR2 sequences are MGHRA and YSYEKL.

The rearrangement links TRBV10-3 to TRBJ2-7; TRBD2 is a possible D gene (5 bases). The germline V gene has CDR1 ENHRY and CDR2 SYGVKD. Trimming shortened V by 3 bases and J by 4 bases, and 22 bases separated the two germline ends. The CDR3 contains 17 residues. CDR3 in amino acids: CAISDGNVGVGGYEQYF. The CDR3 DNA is TGTGCCATCAGTGATGGTAACGTGGGAGTCGGTGGTTACGAGCAGTACTTC.

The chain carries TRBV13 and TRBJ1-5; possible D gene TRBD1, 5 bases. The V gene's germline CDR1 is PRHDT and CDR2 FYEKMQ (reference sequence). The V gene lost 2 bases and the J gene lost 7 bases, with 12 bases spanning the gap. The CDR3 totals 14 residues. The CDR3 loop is CASSLQGSGQPQHF. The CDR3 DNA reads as TGTGCCAGCAGCTTACAGGGTTCAGGCCAGCCCCAGCATTTT.

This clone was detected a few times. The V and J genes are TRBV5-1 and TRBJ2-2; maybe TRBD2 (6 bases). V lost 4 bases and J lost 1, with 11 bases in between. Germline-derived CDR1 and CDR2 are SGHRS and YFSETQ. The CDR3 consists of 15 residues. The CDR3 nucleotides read TGCGCCAGCAGCCTGGAGGGGTTGAACACCGGGGAGCTGTTTTTT. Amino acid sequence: CASSLEGLNTGELFF. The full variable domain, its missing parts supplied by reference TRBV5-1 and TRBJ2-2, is KAGVTQTPRYLIKTRGQQVTLSCSPISGHRSVSWYQQTPGQGLQFLFEYFSETQRNKGNFPGRFSGRQFSNSRSEMNVSTLELGDSALYLCASSLEGLNTGELFFGEGSRLTVL.

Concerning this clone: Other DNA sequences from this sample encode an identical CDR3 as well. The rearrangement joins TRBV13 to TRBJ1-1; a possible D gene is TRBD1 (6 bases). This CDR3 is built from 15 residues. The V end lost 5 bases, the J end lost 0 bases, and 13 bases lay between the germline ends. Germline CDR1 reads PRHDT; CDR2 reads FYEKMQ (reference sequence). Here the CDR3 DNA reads TGTGCCAGCAGCCTCCTGGGGGGGCTGAACACTGAAGCTTTCTTT. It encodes CASSLLGGLNTEAFF.

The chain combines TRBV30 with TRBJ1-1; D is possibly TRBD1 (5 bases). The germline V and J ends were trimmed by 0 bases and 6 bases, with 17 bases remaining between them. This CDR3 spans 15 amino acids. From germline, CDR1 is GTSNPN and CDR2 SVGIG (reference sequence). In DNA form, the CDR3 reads TGTGCCTGGAGTGTCGGGTCGGGGCGGCGGGCTGAAGCTTTCTTT. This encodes CAWSVGSGRRAEAFF.

The CDR3 nucleotides read TGTGCCAGCATCCCGGACGGGGGACTTTCCTACGAGCAGTACTTC. Its translation: CASIPDGGLSYEQYF. This chain uses TRBV2 with TRBJ2-7; tentatively, D is TRBD2 (6 bases). The CDR3 runs to 15 residues. Trimming stripped 7 bases from V and 1 base from J, with 17 bases between. The V gene's germline CDR1 is SNHLY and CDR2 FYNNEI.

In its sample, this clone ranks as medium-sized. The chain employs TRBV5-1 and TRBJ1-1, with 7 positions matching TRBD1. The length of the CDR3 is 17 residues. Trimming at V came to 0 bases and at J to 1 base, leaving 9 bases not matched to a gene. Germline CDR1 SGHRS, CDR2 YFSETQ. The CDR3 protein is CASSLGQGEGGNTEAFF. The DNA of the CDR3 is TGCGCCAGCAGCTTGGGTCAGGGGGAGGGAGGGAACACTGAAGCTTTCTTT.

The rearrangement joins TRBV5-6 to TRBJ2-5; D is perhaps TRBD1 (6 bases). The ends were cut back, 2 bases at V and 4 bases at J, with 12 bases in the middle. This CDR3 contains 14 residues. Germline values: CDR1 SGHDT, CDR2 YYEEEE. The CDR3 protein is CASSLTGFGETQYF. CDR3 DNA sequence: TGTGCCAGCAGCTTAACAGGGTTTGGAGAGACCCAGTACTTC. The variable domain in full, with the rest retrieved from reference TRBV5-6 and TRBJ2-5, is DAGVTQSPTHLIKTRGQQVTLRCSPKSGHDTVSWYQQALGQGPQFIFQYYEEEERQRGNFPDRFSGHQFPNYSSELNVNALLLGDSALYLCASSLTGFGETQYFGPGTRLLVL.

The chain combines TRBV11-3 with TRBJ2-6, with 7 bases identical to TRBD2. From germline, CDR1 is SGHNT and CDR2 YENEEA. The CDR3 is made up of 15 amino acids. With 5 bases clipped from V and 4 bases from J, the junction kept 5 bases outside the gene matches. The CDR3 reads CASSLGGSGANVLTF. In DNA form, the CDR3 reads TGTGCCAGCAGCCTGGGAGGGTCAGGGGCCAACGTCCTGACTTTC.

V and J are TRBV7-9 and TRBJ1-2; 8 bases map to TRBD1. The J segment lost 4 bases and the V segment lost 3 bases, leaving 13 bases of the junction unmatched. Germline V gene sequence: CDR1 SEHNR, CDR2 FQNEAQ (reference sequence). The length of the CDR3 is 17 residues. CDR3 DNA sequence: TGTGCCAGCAGCTTTTCCGGGACAGGTGGTGGGGTCTATGGCTACACCTTC. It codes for CASSFSGTGGGVYGYTF.

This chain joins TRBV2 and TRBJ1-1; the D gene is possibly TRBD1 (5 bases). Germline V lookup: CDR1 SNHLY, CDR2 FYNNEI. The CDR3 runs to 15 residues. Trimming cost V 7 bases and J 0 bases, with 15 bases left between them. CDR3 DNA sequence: TGTGCCAGCACAAGGGGAGGCGGTGTGAACACTGAAGCTTTCTTT. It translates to CASTRGGGVNTEAFF. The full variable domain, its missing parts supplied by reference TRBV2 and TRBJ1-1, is EPEVTQTPSHQVTQMGQEVILRCVPISNHLYFYWYRQILGQKVEFLVSFYNNEISEKSEIFDDQFSVERPDGSNFTLKIRSTKLEDSAMYFCASTRGGGVNTEAFFGQGTRLTVV.

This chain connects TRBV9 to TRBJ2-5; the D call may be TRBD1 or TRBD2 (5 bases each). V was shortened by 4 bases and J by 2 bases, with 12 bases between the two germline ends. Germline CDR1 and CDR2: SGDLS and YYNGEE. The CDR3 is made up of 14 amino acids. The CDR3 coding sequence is TGTGCCAGCAGCACGGGACGTTTACAAGAGACCCAGTACTTC. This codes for CASSTGRLQETQYF.

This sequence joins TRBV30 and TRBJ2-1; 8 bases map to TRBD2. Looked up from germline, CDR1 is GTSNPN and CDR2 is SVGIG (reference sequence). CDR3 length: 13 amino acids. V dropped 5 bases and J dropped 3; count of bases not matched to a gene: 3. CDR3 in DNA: TGTGCCTGGCAAGCGGGGGACTACAATGAGCAGTTCTTC. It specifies CAWQAGDYNEQFF. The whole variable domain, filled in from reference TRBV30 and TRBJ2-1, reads SQTIHQWPATLVQPVGSPLSLECTVEGTSNPNLYWYRQAAGRGLQLLFYSVGIGQISSEVPQNLSASRPQDRQFILSSKKLLLSDSGFYLCAWQAGDYNEQFFGPGTRLTVL.

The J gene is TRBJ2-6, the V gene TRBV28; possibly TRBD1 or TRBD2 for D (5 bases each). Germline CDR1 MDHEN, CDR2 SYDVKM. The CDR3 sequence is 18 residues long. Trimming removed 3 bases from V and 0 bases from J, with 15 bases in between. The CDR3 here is CASSLWPGRISGANVLTF. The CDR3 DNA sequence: TGTGCCAGCAGTTTGTGGCCGGGACGGATCTCTGGGGCCAACGTCCTGACTTTC.

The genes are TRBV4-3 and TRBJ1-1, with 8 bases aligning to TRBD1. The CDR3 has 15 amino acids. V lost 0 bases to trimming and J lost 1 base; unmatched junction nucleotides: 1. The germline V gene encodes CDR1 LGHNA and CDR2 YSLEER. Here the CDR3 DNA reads TGCGCCAGCAGCCAAGAAGGGACAGGGAACACTGAAGCTTTCTTT. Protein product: CASSQEGTGNTEAFF.

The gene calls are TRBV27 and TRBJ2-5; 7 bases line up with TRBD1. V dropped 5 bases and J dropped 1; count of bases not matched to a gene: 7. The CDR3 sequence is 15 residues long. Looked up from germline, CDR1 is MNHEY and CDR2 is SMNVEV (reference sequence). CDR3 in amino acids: CASSPGTAVQETQYF. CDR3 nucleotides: TGTGCCAGCAGTCCCGGGACAGCTGTCCAAGAGACCCAGTACTTC.

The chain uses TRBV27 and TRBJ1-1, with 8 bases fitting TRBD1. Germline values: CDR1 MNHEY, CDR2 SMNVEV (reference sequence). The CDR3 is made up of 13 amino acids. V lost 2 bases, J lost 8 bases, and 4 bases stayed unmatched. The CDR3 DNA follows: TGTGCCAGCAGTTTAAATGACAGGGGCGAAGCTTTCTTT. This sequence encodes CASSLNDRGEAFF.

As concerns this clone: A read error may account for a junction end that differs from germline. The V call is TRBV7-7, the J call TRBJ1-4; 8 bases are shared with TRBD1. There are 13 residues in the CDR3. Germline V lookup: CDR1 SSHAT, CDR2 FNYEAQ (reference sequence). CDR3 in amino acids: CASRGQGDEKLFF. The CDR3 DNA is TGTGCTAGCAGAGGACAGGGAGATGAAAAACTGTTTTTT.